This T cell receptor beta chain was recorded in a study of T-cell reconstitution after alpha-beta-depleted transplantation in children. The CDR3 consists of 17 residues. Ten or more counts support this clonotype. Unique molecular identifiers featured in how the TCRbeta library was prepared. TCRdb re-analysed the PCR reads in MiXCR, keeping a single row per CDR3 protein. The repertoire holds 240,000 or so distinct CDR3 sequences, with around 12% as singletons. This clonotype was obtained from a human donor who donated a stem cell graft to a child with acute lymphoblastic leukemia. The specimen comprised PBMCs from the stem cell graft donor, sampled from the stem cell graft. The rearrangement joins TRBV21-1 to TRBJ2-5; the tabulated D call, TRBD1, remains unverified against the DNA. TRBV21-1 is a known pseudogene. The CDR3 spells CASSKVQRERGYETQYF. The CDR3 region has the DNA TGTGCCAGCAGCAAAGTTCAGAGGGAGAGGGGATACGAGACCCAGTACTTC.